One sample yielded the 13 T cell receptor beta chains listed below, sequenced in a study of blood T cell repertoires in COVID-19. The assay was immunoSEQ multiplex PCR, and TCRdb's table has in-frame clones only and misses some. In the table there are about 150,000 clones, about nine tenths of which are singletons. Sequenced input: peripheral blood. The source of these receptors is a woman aged 55-70 years with active or convalescent COVID-19.

The chain couples TRBV12-3 or TRBV12-4 to TRBJ2-3; D possibly corresponds to TRBD2 (5 bases). The CDR3 consists of 11 residues. Trimming pared 7 bases from V and 4 bases from J, leaving 6 bases between. This CDR3 is CASNGADTQYF. The CDR3 nucleotides are TGTGCCAGCAACGGGGCAGATACGCAGTATTTT.

The V and J genes are TRBV4-3 and TRBJ1-1; D unclear. Trimming took 6 bases from V and 0 from J, leaving 14 bases between them. Looked up from germline, CDR1 is LGHNA and CDR2 is YSLEER. The CDR3 covers 15 residues. CDR3 sequence (DNA): TGCGCCAGCAGAACTAGTAGCAAAGTGAACACTGAAGCTTTCTTT. Its translation is CASRTSSKVNTEAFF.

The gene calls are TRBV3-1 (or the pseudogene TRBV3-2) and TRBJ1-1, with 9 nucleotides matching TRBD1. Germline V lookup: CDR1 LGHDT, CDR2 YNNKEL (reference sequence). This CDR3 contains 15 residues. The J segment lost 5 bases and the V segment lost 2 bases, leaving 6 bases of the junction unmatched. DNA for the CDR3: TGTGCCAGCAGCCAACCTGGACAGGGGAGGACTGAAGCTTTCTTT. Amino acids: CASSQPGQGRTEAFF.

This clone is categorized as medium-sized. An end of the junction differs from the germline gene, which may be a read error. The chain joins TRBV6-1 to TRBJ2-7, with 9 positions matching TRBD1. CDR3 length equals 15 residues. Looked up from germline, CDR1 is MNHNS and CDR2 is SASEGT. The CDR3 reads CASREGETGGYEQYF. Written as DNA, the CDR3 is TGTGCCAGCAGAGAAGGCGAGACAGGGGGCTACGAGCAGTACTTC.

V is TRBV7-9 and J is TRBJ2-6; D is possibly TRBD1 (5 bases). The CDR3 extends over 18 amino acids. V dropped 5 bases and J dropped 0 bases, with 17 bases sitting between them. Germline values: CDR1 SEHNR, CDR2 FQNEAQ (reference sequence). CDR3 nucleotides: TGTGCCAGCAGCCGCAGGGTTCCCCTCAGCTCTGGGGCCAACGTCCTGACTTTC. The encoded protein is CASSRRVPLSSGANVLTF.

The chain couples TRBV4-3 to TRBJ1-6; D is uncertain. Germline V gene lookup returns CDR1 LGHNA and CDR2 YSLEER. With 0 bases removed from V and 7 bases from J, the gap between germline ends came to 4 bases. The CDR3 totals 13 residues. CDR3 sequence: CASSQDPNSPLHF. DNA of the CDR3: TGCGCCAGCAGCCAAGATCCAAATTCACCCCTCCACTTT.

J is TRBJ2-1 and V is TRBV7-2; 10 bases agree with TRBD2. The ends lost 5 bases at V and 2 bases at J; junction bases unmatched: 6. CDR3 length: 16 residues. The germline CDR1 and CDR2 sequences are SGHTA and FQGNSA. The CDR3 region is CASSQLSGGTYNEQFF. The CDR3 DNA follows: TGTGCCAGCAGCCAACTTAGCGGGGGGACCTACAATGAGCAGTTCTTC.

This chain connects TRBV7-9 to TRBJ2-5; 12 positions agree with TRBD1. Germline values: CDR1 SEHNR, CDR2 FQNEAQ (reference sequence). V dropped 5 bases and J dropped 5; count of bases not matched to a gene: 9. This CDR3 contains 16 residues. CDR3 DNA: TGTGCCAGCAGCCCGGGACAGGGGGCGTTGGGTGAGACCCAGTACTTC. Translating it yields CASSPGQGALGETQYF.

The chain carries TRBV21-1 and TRBJ2-3; TRBD2, the table's D call, lacks a check against the DNA. TRBV21-1 is designated a pseudogene. The CDR3 spans 17 residues. CDR3 protein: CASNLAGGPVKSDTQYF. CDR3 in DNA: TGTGCCAGCAACCTAGCGGGGGGGCCGGTCAAGTCAGATACGCAGTATTTT.

The chain is built from TRBV7-2 and TRBJ1-6; 8 nucleotides match TRBD1. V shed 2 bases, J shed 10 bases, and the junction held 10 bases outside the gene matches. The CDR3 loop spans 16 amino acids. CDR1 is SGHTA and CDR2 is FQGNSA in the germline V gene. CDR3 sequence: CASSLSETGVKSPLHF. DNA for the CDR3: TGTGCCAGCAGCTTATCGGAGACAGGGGTGAAATCACCCCTCCACTTT.

CDR3: CASSLVARAGGSSYNEQFF. DNA for the CDR3: TGTGCCAGCAGCTTAGTTGCCCGAGCGGGGGGTTCCTCCTACAATGAGCAGTTCTTC. The chain joins TRBV7-2 to TRBJ2-1; 9 nucleotides line up with TRBD2. Germline CDR1 is SGHTA and CDR2 is FQGNSA. The CDR3 covers 19 residues. Losses at the gene ends were 1 base for V and 0 bases for J; bases not matched to a gene: 10.

This chain links TRBV4-1 with TRBJ1-5; TRBD1 aligns across 7 bases. Germline V gene lookup returns CDR1 MGHRA and CDR2 YSYEKL. This CDR3 spans 17 amino acids. Unmatched junction bases numbered 9, after V lost 4 bases and J lost 0 bases. The CDR3 reads CASSPTAGTVSNQPQHF. CDR3 bases: TGCGCCAGCAGCCCAACGGCCGGGACAGTTAGCAATCAGCCCCAGCATTTT.

This chain links TRBV7-2 with TRBJ2-3; 10 nucleotides match TRBD2. CDR1 and CDR2 (germline): SGHTA, FQGNSA. The CDR3 extends over 17 amino acids. Losses at the gene ends were 6 bases for V and 5 bases for J; bases not matched to a gene: 14. The CDR3 sequence is CASSLPPSGGAGDTQYF. As DNA, the CDR3 is TGTGCCAGCAGTTTACCCCCCAGCGGGGGGGCCGGAGATACGCAGTATTTT.